This passage covers 24 T cell receptor beta chains from one sample sequenced in a study of T cells after yellow fever vaccination. A single record per CDR3 protein comes from TCRdb applying MiXCR to the 5' RACE reads. The repertoire has some 340,000 distinct CDR3 sequences, roughly 4.3% of them found once; the top ten carry about 26%. The input for sequencing was PBMCs, taken 5 days after the yellow fever booster vaccination. The receptors here all came from a man younger than 30 who received the YFV17D yellow fever vaccine.

The rearrangement links TRBV19 to TRBJ1-1, with D unclear. Germline V CDR1 and CDR2: LNHDA, SQIVND (reference sequence). CDR3 length: 13 amino acids. Trimming removed 6 bases at V and 0 bases at J, with 8 bases between. The CDR3 DNA reads as TGTGCCAGTAGGTACAGCTTGAACACTGAAGCTTTCTTT. This encodes CASRYSLNTEAFF.

This clonotype was seen ten or more times. The chain uses TRBV6-2 or TRBV6-3 and TRBJ2-2; possibly TRBD1 for D (6 bases). CDR3 length equals 14 residues. V lost 6 bases and J lost 1, with 9 bases in between. Per the germline V gene, CDR1 is MNHEY and CDR2 is SVGEGT. The CDR3 DNA follows: TGTGCCAGCAGATTGACAGGGAACACCGGGGAGCTGTTTTTT. It is translated as CASRLTGNTGELFF.

This chain joins TRBV12-3 or TRBV12-4 and TRBJ1-6; TRBD1 matches at 7 bases. Germline trimming cut 6 bases from V and 5 bases from J; bases unmatched to any gene: 4. The CDR3 covers 14 residues. The CDR3 is CASRRGRDNSPLHF. The CDR3 DNA sequence: TGTGCCAGCAGAAGGGGGCGAGATAATTCACCCCTCCACTTT.

This chain joins TRBV15 and TRBJ1-5; D not certain. With 0 bases removed from V and 4 bases from J, the gap between germline ends came to 10 bases. The CDR3 sequence is 15 residues long. The germline gives CDR1 LNHNV, CDR2 YYDKDF (reference sequence). The CDR3 DNA follows: TGTGCCACCAGCAGAGAGCCGGGGAGTAATCAGCCCCAGCATTTT. As protein: CATSREPGSNQPQHF.

This clonotype has just a few counts. V and J are TRBV16 and TRBJ1-1, with D possibly being TRBD1 (5 bases). V was clipped by 3 bases and J by 8 bases, with 13 bases between them. The germline CDR1 and CDR2 sequences are KGHSY and FQNENV. The CDR3 spans 13 residues. The CDR3 sequence: CASSQYGRDEAFF. In DNA form, the CDR3 reads TGTGCCAGCAGCCAGTACGGGAGGGACGAAGCTTTCTTT.

This clonotype was counted only a few times. V is TRBV7-3 and J is TRBJ2-3; possibly TRBD1 or TRBD2 for D (5 bases each). Trimming took off 4 bases at V and 1 base at J, with 18 bases between the two ends. CDR1 is SGHTA, CDR2 FQGTGA, per germline. There are 17 residues in the CDR3. CDR3 DNA: TGTGCCAGCAGCTCCATTGGGGGTCGGCGTGGCACAGATACGCAGTATTTT. It encodes CASSSIGGRRGTDTQYF.

This clonotype was detected only a few times. The chain couples TRBV24-1 to TRBJ2-5; perhaps TRBD2 as D (6 bases). This CDR3 comprises 14 residues. V was trimmed by 4 bases and J by 4 bases, leaving 12 bases between them. Germline values: CDR1 KGHDR, CDR2 SFDVKD. DNA of the CDR3: TGTGCCACCAGTGACGCGGGGTTTGGAGAGACCCAGTACTTC. This gives the protein CATSDAGFGETQYF.

This clonotype was found a few times. The chain couples TRBV7-9 to TRBJ1-3, with D hard to call. Trimming shortened V by 7 bases and J by 10 bases, and 17 bases separated the two germline ends. Germline assignment: CDR1 SEHNR and CDR2 FQNEAQ (reference sequence). CDR3 size: 13 residues. The CDR3 region is CASTGSARGTIYF. CDR3 in DNA: TGTGCCAGCACCGGGTCGGCGCGCGGTACCATATATTTT.

The V gene is TRBV4-1, the J gene TRBJ2-7, with D unresolved. Trimming took off 0 bases at V and 1 base at J, with 10 bases between the two ends. The CDR3 contains 15 residues. Germline values: CDR1 MGHRA, CDR2 YSYEKL. DNA of the CDR3: TGCGCCAGCAGCCAAGATCGGGCCGGATCCTACGAGCAGTACTTC. This encodes CASSQDRAGSYEQYF.

This clonotype appeared many times. The chain links TRBV5-1 to TRBJ2-1; D is unclear. Germline V lookup: CDR1 SGHRS, CDR2 YFSETQ. Trimming left V 0 bases short and J 0 bases short, with 7 bases between. The CDR3 covers 15 residues. Written as DNA, the CDR3 is TGCGCCAGCAGCTTGGCCCTACTCTCCTACAATGAGCAGTTCTTC. Its protein product is CASSLALLSYNEQFF.

This clonotype has a count of ten or more. The chain couples TRBV5-1 to TRBJ2-1, with no clear D. Germline-derived CDR1 and CDR2 are SGHRS and YFSETQ. The V and J ends lost 1 base and 5 bases respectively, with 13 bases between them. This CDR3 has 15 amino acids. CDR3 sequence reads: CASSLMEGRNNEQFF. For the CDR3, the DNA is TGCGCCAGCAGCTTGATGGAAGGTCGGAACAATGAGCAGTTCTTC.

This clonotype has a handful of counts. CDR3 in DNA: TGTGCCAGCAGTGCGGGGTCGTACTACGAGCAGTACGTC. This translates into CASSAGSYYEQYV. The chain links TRBV6-1 to TRBJ2-7; weak D call: TRBD2 (5 bases). Per the germline V gene, CDR1 is MNHNS and CDR2 is SASEGT. Trimming removed 4 bases at V and 3 bases at J, with 10 bases between. The CDR3 runs to 13 residues.

At least ten counts were recorded for this clonotype. The chain links TRBV28 to TRBJ2-3; TRBD1 aligns across 8 bases. Germline V gene data show CDR1 as MDHEN and CDR2 as SYDVKM. CDR3 length: 12 amino acids. The junction had 0 bases not matched to a gene; V was cut back by 5 bases and J by 5 bases. CDR3 coding DNA: TGTGCCAGCAGTGACAGGGGAGATACGCAGTATTTT. It codes for CASSDRGDTQYF.

This clonotype turned up a few times. The V call is TRBV7-3, the J call TRBJ2-3; D perhaps matches TRBD2 (6 bases). Trimming cost V 5 bases and J 10 bases, with 16 bases left between them. CDR1 and CDR2 from the germline V gene are SGHTA and FQGTGA. CDR3 size: 13 residues. The DNA for the CDR3 is TGTGCCAGCAGCCCCCCGGGGGTACGGGCGCAGTATTTT. Translated: CASSPPGVRAQYF.

This clonotype was seen a handful of times. The V and J genes are TRBV7-6 and TRBJ1-3, with TRBD1 matching 7 bases. Germline V CDR1 and CDR2: SGHVS, FNYEAQ. With V trimmed by 5 bases and J by 2 bases, 6 bases remained unmatched. The CDR3 sequence is 15 residues long. The CDR3 region has the DNA TGTGCCAGCAGCCTGACCCAGGGGGCTGGAAACACCATATATTTT. It is translated as CASSLTQGAGNTIYF.

V and J are TRBV7-2 and TRBJ2-5, with 7 bases aligning to TRBD1. Trimming at V came to 3 bases and at J to 5 bases, leaving 9 bases not matched to a gene. The CDR3 sequence is 15 residues long. Germline-derived CDR1 and CDR2 are SGHTA and FQGNSA. The CDR3 coding sequence is TGTGCCAGCAGCTTGGTAGGGGGCTGGGATGAGACCCAGTACTTC. Translated: CASSLVGGWDETQYF.

The CDR3 bases are TGTGCCAGTAGTATTGGCGGGGAGACCCAGTACTTC. Translation gives CASSIGGETQYF. This sequence joins TRBV19 and TRBJ2-5, with TRBD2 as a possible D gene (5 bases). The CDR3 covers 12 residues. The V gene lost 3 bases and the J gene lost 5 bases, with 7 bases spanning the gap. In germline, CDR1 is LNHDA, CDR2 SQIVND (reference sequence). Combining the CDR3 with reference TRBV19 and TRBJ2-5 gives the whole variable domain DGGITQSPKYLFRKEGQNVTLSCEQNLNHDAMYWYRQDPGQGLRLIYYSQIVNDFQKGDIAEGYSVSREKKESFPLTVTSAQKNPTAFYLCASSIGGETQYFGPGTRLLVL.

The chain couples TRBV25-1 to TRBJ2-5; D call uncertain. Germline CDR1 and CDR2: MGHDK and SYGVNS. The CDR3 is 15 amino acids. Between the trimmed V and J ends, which lost 2 bases and 3 bases, there was a span of 13 bases. The CDR3: CASSEPGRSKETQYF. CDR3 coding DNA: TGTGCCAGCAGTGAACCCGGACGTTCCAAAGAGACCCAGTACTTC.

At least ten counts were recorded for this clonotype. This chain connects TRBV10-1 to TRBJ2-2; no reliable D call. V was clipped by 0 bases and J by 3 bases, with 11 bases between them. The CDR3 consists of 16 residues. Germline CDR1 and CDR2: WNHNN and SYGVQD (reference sequence). The CDR3 DNA is TGCGCCAGCAGTGAGTCGACCCCAAGGGACACCGGGGAGCTGTTTTTT. Encoded protein: CASSESTPRDTGELFF.

This clonotype was seen only a few times. This chain connects TRBV15 to TRBJ2-2; no firm D call. Germline V lookup: CDR1 LNHNV, CDR2 YYDKDF (reference sequence). V lost 1 base and J lost 7, with 7 bases in between. CDR3 length equals 13 residues. The CDR3 DNA is TGTGCCACCAGCAGAGTAGTGGTCGGGGAGCTGTTTTTT. Translation gives CATSRVVVGELFF.

V and J are TRBV15 and TRBJ1-5; D gene ambiguous. The CDR3 has 16 residues. V dropped 1 base and J dropped 3 bases, with 13 bases sitting between them. Germline CDR1 LNHNV, CDR2 YYDKDF (reference sequence). CDR3 residues: CATSRVGGSVNQPQHF. The CDR3 DNA reads as TGTGCCACCAGCAGAGTGGGAGGGAGCGTCAATCAGCCCCAGCATTTT.

This clonotype has a handful of counts. The chain links TRBV27 to TRBJ2-3; 10 nucleotides match TRBD2. Germline CDR1 is MNHEY and CDR2 is SMNVEV (reference sequence). After removal of 3 bases from V and 2 bases from J, the junction contained 5 bases not matched to a gene. There are 16 residues in the CDR3. This chain's CDR3 is CASSFYTSGDTDTQYF. CDR3 DNA: TGTGCCAGCAGTTTTTATACTAGCGGGGACACAGATACGCAGTATTTT.

This clonotype was recorded a few times. The chain has TRBV9 and TRBJ2-5; D might be TRBD1 (6 bases). V gave up 4 bases and J gave up 1 base, with 11 bases separating them. Germline CDR1 is SGDLS and CDR2 is YYNGEE. This CDR3 spans 14 amino acids. CDR3 coding DNA: TGTGCCAGCAGCCTGAGGGACATCCAAGAGACCCAGTACTTC. Amino acid sequence: CASSLRDIQETQYF.

This clonotype was seen ten or more times. This chain joins TRBV24-1 and TRBJ2-4; D might be TRBD1 (6 bases). Trimming removed 1 base from V and 13 bases from J, with 10 bases in between. Germline lookup yields CDR1 KGHDR and CDR2 SFDVKD. This CDR3 spans 12 amino acids. CDR3: CATSDFGGQQYF. The CDR3 DNA is TGTGCCACCAGTGATTTTGGTGGACAGCAGTACTTC.